The clone carrying this T cell receptor beta chain was found once. What it binds is unknown. It was with 60 Vbeta and 13 Jbeta primers that the PCR ran. The data were produced by immunoSEQ multiplex PCR, yet TCRdb's version contains in-frame clones alone and is incomplete. The sample yields 200,000 to 250,000 clones, about three quarters seen once. The data were taken from a study of cytomegalovirus exposure and HLA in healthy donors. Study results and caveats: Fewer N-insertions than the 666-donor mean were reportedly shown by an Asian-associated ancestry cluster in a later analysis. Most TCR sequences were uncommon, yet certain public TCRs appeared in many donors. A previous analysis found most TCR beta V segments productive roughly 87% or roughly 30% of the time.

Nominally healthy donors were sampled, though unrecorded immune exposures were likely. Sequences were obtained from PBMCs. The TCR sequence derives from a man in his forties or fifties in good health and CMV-seronegative.

CDR3: CASSSIREVLETQYF. CDR3 DNA sequence: TGTGCCAGCAGCTCAATCCGGGAGGTCCTCGAGACCCAGTACTTC. J is TRBJ2-5 and V is TRBV7-9; 7 bases map to TRBD2. Germline loops: CDR1 SEHNR, CDR2 FQNEAQ (reference sequence). This CDR3 region has 15 residues. Trimming at V came to 4 bases and at J to 5 bases, leaving 10 bases not matched to a gene.